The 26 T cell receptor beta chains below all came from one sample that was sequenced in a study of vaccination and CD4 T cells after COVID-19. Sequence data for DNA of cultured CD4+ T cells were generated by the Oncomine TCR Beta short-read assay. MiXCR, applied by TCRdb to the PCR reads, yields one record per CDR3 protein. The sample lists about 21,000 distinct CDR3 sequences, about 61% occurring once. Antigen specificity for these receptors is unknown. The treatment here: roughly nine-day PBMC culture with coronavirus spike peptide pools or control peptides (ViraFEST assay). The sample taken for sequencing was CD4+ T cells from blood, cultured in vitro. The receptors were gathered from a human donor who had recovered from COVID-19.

As DNA, the CDR3 is TGTGCCAGCAGTTTTTTCCCCCTTCGCGGGAGGGAAACCGGGGAGCTGTTTTTT. Translated: CASSFFPLRGRETGELFF. The V call is TRBV27, the J call TRBJ2-2; 9 nucleotides agree with TRBD2. Looked up from germline, CDR1 is MNHEY and CDR2 is SMNVEV (reference sequence). The CDR3 runs 18 residues. V lost 3 bases, J lost 5 bases, and 13 bases stayed unmatched.

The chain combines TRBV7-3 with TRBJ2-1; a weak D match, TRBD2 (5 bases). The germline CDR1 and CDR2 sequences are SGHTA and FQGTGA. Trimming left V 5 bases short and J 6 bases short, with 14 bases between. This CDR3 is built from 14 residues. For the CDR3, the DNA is TGTGCCAGCAGCCCCGAGGGTGGGCGCAATGAGCAGTTCTTC. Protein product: CASSPEGGRNEQFF.

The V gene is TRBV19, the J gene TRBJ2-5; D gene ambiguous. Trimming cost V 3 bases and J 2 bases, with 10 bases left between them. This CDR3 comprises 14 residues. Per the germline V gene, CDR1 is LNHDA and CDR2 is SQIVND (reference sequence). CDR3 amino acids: CASSIRSVQETQYF. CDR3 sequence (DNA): TGTGCCAGTAGTATTAGGTCCGTTCAAGAGACCCAGTACTTC.

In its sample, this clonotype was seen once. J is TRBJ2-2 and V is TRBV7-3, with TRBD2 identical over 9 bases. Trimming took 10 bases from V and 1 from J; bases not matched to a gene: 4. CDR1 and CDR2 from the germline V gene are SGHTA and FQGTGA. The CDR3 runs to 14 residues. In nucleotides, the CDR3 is TGTGCCACTCAGACTAGCGGGAACACCGGGGAGCTGTTTTTT. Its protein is CATQTSGNTGELFF. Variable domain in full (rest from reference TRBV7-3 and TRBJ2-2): GAGVSQTPSNKVTEKGKYVELRCDPISGHTALYWYRQSLGQGPEFLIYFQGTGAADDSGLPNDRFFAVRPEGSVSTLKIQRTERGDSAVYLCATQTSGNTGELFFGEGSRLTVL.

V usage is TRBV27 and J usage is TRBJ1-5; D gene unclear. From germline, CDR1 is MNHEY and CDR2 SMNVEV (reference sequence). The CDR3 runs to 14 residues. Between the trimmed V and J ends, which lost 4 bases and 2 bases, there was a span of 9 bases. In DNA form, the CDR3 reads TGTGCCAGCAGTTCCCTTGGGGGCAATCAGCCCCAGCATTTT. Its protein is CASSSLGGNQPQHF.

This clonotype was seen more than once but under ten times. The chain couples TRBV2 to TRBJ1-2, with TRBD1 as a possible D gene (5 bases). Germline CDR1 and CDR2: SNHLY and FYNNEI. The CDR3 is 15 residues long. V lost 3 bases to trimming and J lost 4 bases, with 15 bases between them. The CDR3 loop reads CASSEGRRVFYGYTF. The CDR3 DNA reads TGTGCCAGCAGTGAGGGACGGAGAGTTTTCTATGGCTACACCTTC.

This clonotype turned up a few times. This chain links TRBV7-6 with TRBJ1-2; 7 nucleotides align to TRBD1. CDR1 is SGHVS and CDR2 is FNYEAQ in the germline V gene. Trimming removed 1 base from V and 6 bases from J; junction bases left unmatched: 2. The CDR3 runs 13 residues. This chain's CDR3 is CASSLVTGHGYTF. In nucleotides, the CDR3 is TGTGCCAGCAGCTTAGTGACAGGGCATGGCTACACCTTC.

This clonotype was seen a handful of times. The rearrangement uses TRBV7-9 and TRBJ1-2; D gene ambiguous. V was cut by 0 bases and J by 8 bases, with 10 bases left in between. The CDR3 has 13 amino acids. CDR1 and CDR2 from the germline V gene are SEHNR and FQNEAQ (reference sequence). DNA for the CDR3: TGTGCCAGCAGCTTAGCCATCGGCCGGGGCTACACCTTC. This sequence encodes CASSLAIGRGYTF.

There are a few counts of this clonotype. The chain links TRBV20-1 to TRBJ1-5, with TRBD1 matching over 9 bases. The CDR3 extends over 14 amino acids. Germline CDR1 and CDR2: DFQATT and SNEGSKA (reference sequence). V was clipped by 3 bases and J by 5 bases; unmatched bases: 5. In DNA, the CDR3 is TGCAGTGCTAGTCCCACAGGGGGCCATCAGCCCCAGCATTTT. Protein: CSASPTGGHQPQHF.

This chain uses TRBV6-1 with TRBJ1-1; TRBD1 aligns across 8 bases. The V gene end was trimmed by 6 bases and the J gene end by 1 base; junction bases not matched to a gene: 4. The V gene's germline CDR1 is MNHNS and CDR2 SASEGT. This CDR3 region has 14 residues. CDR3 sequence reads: CASRSGGKNTEAFF. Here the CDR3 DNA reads TGTGCCAGCAGATCAGGGGGCAAGAACACTGAAGCTTTCTTT.

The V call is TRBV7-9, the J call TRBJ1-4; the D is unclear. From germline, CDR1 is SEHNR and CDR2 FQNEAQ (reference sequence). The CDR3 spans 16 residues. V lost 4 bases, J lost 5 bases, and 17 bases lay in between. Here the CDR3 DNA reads TGTGCCAGCAGCTATCCCCAAGGACGGATGAATGAAAAACTGTTTTTT. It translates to CASSYPQGRMNEKLFF.

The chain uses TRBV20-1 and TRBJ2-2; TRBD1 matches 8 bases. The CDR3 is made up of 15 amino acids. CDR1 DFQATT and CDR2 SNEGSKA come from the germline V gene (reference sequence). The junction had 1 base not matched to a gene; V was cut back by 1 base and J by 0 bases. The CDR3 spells CSARGQGSNTGELFF. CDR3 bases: TGCAGTGCTAGAGGACAGGGGTCGAACACCGGGGAGCTGTTTTTT.

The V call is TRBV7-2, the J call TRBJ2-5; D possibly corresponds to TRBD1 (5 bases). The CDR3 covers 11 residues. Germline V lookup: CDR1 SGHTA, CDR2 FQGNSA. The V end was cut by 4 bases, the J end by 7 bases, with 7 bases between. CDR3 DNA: TGTGCCAGCAGCTGGGGCCCGACCCAGTACTTC. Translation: CASSWGPTQYF.

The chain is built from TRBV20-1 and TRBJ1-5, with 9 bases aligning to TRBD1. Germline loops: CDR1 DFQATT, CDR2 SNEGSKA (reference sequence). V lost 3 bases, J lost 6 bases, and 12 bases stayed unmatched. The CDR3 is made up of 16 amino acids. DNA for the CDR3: TGCAGTGCTAGCTTACAGGGGGCAGCGTTGAGTCAGCCCCAGCATTTT. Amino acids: CSASLQGAALSQPQHF.

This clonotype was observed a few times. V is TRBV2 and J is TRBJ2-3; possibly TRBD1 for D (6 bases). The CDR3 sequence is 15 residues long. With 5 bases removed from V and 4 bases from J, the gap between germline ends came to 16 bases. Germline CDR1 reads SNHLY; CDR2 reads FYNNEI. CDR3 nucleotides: TGTGCCAGCAGTCCGACAGGCTTAGAGGCAGATACGCAGTATTTT. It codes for CASSPTGLEADTQYF. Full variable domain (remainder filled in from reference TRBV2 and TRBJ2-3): EPEVTQTPSHQVTQMGQEVILRCVPISNHLYFYWYRQILGQKVEFLVSFYNNEISEKSEIFDDQFSVERPDGSNFTLKIRSTKLEDSAMYFCASSPTGLEADTQYFGPGTRLTVL.

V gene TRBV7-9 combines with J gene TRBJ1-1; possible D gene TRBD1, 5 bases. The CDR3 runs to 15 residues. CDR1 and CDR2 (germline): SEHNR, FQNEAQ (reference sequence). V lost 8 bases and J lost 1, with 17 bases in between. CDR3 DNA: TGTGCCAGCGTAATCGGGGGGGGGAAGAACACTGAAGCTTTCTTT. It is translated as CASVIGGGKNTEAFF.

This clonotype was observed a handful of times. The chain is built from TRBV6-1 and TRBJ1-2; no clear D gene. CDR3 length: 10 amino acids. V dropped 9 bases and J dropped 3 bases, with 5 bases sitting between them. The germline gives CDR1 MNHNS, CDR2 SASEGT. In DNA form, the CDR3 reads TGTGCCAGTAGGGACTATGGCTACACCTTC. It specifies CASRDYGYTF.

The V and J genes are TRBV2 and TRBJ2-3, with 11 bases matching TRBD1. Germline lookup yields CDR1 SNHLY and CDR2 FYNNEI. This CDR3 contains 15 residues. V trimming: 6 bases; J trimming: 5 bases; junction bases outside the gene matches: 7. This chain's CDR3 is CASRYGQGALDTQYF. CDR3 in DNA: TGTGCCAGCAGATACGGACAGGGGGCCTTAGATACGCAGTATTTT. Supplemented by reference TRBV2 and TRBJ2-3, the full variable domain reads EPEVTQTPSHQVTQMGQEVILRCVPISNHLYFYWYRQILGQKVEFLVSFYNNEISEKSEIFDDQFSVERPDGSNFTLKIRSTKLEDSAMYFCASRYGQGALDTQYFGPGTRLTVL.

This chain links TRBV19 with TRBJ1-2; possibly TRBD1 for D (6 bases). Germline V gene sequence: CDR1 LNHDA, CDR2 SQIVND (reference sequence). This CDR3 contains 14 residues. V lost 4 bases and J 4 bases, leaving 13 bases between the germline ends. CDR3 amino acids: CASSTYQGTYGYTF. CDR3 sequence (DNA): TGTGCCAGTAGTACCTACCAGGGGACCTATGGCTACACCTTC.

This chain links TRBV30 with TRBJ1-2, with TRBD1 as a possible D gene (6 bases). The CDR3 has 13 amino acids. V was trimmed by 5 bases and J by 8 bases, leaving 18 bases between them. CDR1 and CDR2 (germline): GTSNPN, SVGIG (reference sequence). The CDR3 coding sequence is TGTGCCTGGGAGGGGGGCGTTCCGCGGGGCTACACCTTC. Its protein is CAWEGGVPRGYTF.

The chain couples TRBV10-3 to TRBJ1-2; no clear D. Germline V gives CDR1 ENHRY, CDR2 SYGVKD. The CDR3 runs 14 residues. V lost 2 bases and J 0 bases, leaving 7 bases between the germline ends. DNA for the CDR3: TGTGCCATCAGTGAGGGGAAGACTAACTATGGCTACACCTTC. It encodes CAISEGKTNYGYTF.

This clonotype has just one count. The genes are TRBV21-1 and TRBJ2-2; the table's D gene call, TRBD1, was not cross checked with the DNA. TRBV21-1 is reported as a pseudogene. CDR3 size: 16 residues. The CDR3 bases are TGTGCCAGCAGCAAAGCCGGGACGGGGAACACCGGGGAGCTGTTTTTT. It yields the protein CASSKAGTGNTGELFF.

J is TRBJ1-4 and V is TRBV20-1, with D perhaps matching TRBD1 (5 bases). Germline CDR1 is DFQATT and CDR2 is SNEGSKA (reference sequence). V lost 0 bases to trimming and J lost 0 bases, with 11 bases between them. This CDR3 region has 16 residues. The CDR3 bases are TGCAGTGCTAGAGATCGGGGGGTGGCAACTAATGAAAAACTGTTTTTT. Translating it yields CSARDRGVATNEKLFF.

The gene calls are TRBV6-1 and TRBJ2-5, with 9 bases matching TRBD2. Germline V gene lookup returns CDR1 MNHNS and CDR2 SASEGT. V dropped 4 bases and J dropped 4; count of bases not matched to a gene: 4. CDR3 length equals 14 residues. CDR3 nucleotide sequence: TGTGCCAGCAGTGTTAGCGGGAGACTAGAGACCCAGTACTTC. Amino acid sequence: CASSVSGRLETQYF.

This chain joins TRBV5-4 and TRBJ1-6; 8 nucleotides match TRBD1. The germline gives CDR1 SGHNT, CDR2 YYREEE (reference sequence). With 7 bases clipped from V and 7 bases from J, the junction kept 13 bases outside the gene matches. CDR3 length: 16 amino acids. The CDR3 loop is CASCPGQGVNNSPLHF. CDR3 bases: TGTGCCAGCTGCCCCGGACAGGGAGTGAACAATTCACCCCTCCACTTT.

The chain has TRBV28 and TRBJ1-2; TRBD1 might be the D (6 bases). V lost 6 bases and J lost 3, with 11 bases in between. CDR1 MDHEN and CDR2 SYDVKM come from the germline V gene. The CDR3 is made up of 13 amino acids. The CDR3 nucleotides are TGTGCCAGCAGATCTACAGGGTACTATGGCTACACCTTC. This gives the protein CASRSTGYYGYTF.